What follows is one T cell receptor beta chain and its context. This record belongs to a study of shared clonotypes between healthy human individuals. Only CD45RO-negative cells positively selected for CCR7 counted as naive CD8 cells, so terminally differentiated effector memory CD45RA+ cells were excluded. The CDR3 length is 13 residues. Trimming cost V 5 bases and J 1 base, with 8 bases left between them. CDR1 and CDR2 from the germline V gene are SEHNR and FQNEAQ (reference sequence). Repertoires were generated with immunoSEQ multiplex PCR, while TCRdb's copy carries only in-frame clones and drops some. The sample lists more than 2 million clones, 93% occurring once.

This clonotype originated in a man between 18 and 35 years old in good health. Some clones in this sample may be carry-over from other donors' samples. Material for sequencing was naive CD8+ T cells from PBMCs. The chain has TRBV7-9 and TRBJ1-1; D gene ambiguous. The CDR3 spells CASSHPPNTEAFF. DNA for the CDR3: TGTGCCAGCAGCCACCCCCCGAACACTGAAGCTTTCTTT.